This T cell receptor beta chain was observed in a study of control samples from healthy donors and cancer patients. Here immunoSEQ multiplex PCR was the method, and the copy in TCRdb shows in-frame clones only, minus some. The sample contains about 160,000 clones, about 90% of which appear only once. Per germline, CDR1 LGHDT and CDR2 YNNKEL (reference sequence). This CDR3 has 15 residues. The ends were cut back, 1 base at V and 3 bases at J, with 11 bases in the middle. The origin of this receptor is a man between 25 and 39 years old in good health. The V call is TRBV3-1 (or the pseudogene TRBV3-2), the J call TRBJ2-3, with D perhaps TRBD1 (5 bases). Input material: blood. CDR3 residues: CASSQGGRRTDTQYF. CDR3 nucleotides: TGTGCCAGCAGCCAAGGGGGCAGGAGAACAGATACGCAGTATTTT.